This entry lists 22 T cell receptor beta chains sequenced from one sample in a study of T cell responses to AZD1222 COVID-19 vaccine. TCRdb's table, derived via immunoSEQ multiplex PCR, lists solely in-frame clones and lacks some. Of approximately 120,000 clones listed, 84% are singletons. The sequencing here drew on peripheral blood, taken 28 days after the second AZD1222 dose. The receptors were sampled from an adult who received the AZD1222 COVID-19 vaccine.

This clone was detected once. This chain connects TRBV5-5 to TRBJ1-1, with D maybe TRBD1 (5 bases). The CDR3 is made up of 16 amino acids. Trimming pared 4 bases from V and 6 bases from J, leaving 22 bases between. Germline-derived CDR1 and CDR2 are SGHKS and YYEKEE (reference sequence). The CDR3 region has the DNA TGTGCCAGCAGCCCGATCGGGGCGAGCGCCCAGCCTGAAGCTTTCTTT. The encoded protein is CASSPIGASAQPEAFF. Based on the CDR3 plus reference TRBV5-5 and TRBJ1-1, the full variable domain is DAGVTQSPTHLIKTRGQQVTLRCSPISGHKSVSWYQQVLGQGPQFIFQYYEKEERGRGNFPDRFSARQFPNYSSELNVNALLLGDSALYLCASSPIGASAQPEAFFGQGTRLTVV.

The chain joins TRBV19 to TRBJ1-2, with D hard to call. Germline lookup yields CDR1 LNHDA and CDR2 SQIVND (reference sequence). The CDR3 has 13 amino acids. Trimming took off 5 bases at V and 4 bases at J, with 11 bases between the two ends. The CDR3 DNA reads as TGTGCCAGTAGTCCCCCACGGAGCTATGGCTACACCTTC. This gives the protein CASSPPRSYGYTF. Together with reference TRBV19 and TRBJ1-2, the CDR3 gives the full variable domain: DGGITQSPKYLFRKEGQNVTLSCEQNLNHDAMYWYRQDPGQGLRLIYYSQIVNDFQKGDIAEGYSVSREKKESFPLTVTSAQKNPTAFYLCASSPPRSYGYTFGSGTRLTVV.

This chain connects TRBV19 to TRBJ1-6, with 8 nucleotides matching TRBD1. This CDR3 has 13 residues. Per the germline V gene, CDR1 is LNHDA and CDR2 is SQIVND (reference sequence). With 2 bases clipped from V and 9 bases from J, the junction kept 0 bases outside the gene matches. In nucleotides, the CDR3 is TGTGCCAGTAGTATACAGGGGGCTTCACCCCTCCACTTT. This sequence encodes CASSIQGASPLHF.

The CDR3 DNA sequence: TGTGCTATTGCGGTGAACACTGAAGCTTTCTTT. As protein: CAIAVNTEAFF. The chain recombines TRBV12-3 or TRBV12-4 with TRBJ1-1; no definite D call. The CDR3 consists of 11 residues.

The chain is built from TRBV19 and TRBJ1-1, with D possibly matching TRBD1 (5 bases). Deletions cut 7 bases from V and 1 base from J, with 13 bases between. This CDR3 is 14 amino acids long. In germline, CDR1 is LNHDA, CDR2 SQIVND (reference sequence). The CDR3 is CASTPLQGNTEAFF. Written as DNA, the CDR3 is TGTGCCAGTACTCCATTGCAGGGGAACACTGAAGCTTTCTTT.

This chain joins TRBV6-5 and TRBJ1-5, with TRBD1 as a possible D gene (6 bases). Germline CDR1 reads MNHEY; CDR2 reads SVGAGI. The CDR3 loop spans 15 amino acids. V was trimmed by 6 bases and J by 1 base, leaving 13 bases between them. CDR3 bases: TGTGCCAGCAGACTCACAGGGAGGAGCAATCAGCCCCAGCATTTT. This encodes CASRLTGRSNQPQHF.

A single count supports this clone. The rearrangement uses TRBV25-1 and TRBJ2-7; D might be TRBD1 or TRBD2, each matching 5 bases. The length of the CDR3 is 16 residues. Germline V gene data show CDR1 as MGHDK and CDR2 as SYGVNS. V was pared by 4 bases and J by 4 bases, with 20 bases between. The CDR3 protein is CASSATGDREGYEQYF. CDR3 sequence (DNA): TGTGCCAGCAGTGCGACCGGCGACAGAGAGGGGTACGAGCAGTACTTC.

Note on this clone: At one end the junction does not follow the germline gene, possibly because of a read error. The gene calls are TRBV19 and TRBJ2-1; TRBD2 agrees at 8 bases. The length of the CDR3 is 15 residues. Germline V CDR1 and CDR2: LNHDA, SQIVND (reference sequence). CDR3: CASTIRGGTYNEQFF. The CDR3 coding sequence is TGTGCCAGTACTATACGGGGGGGCACCTACAATGAGCAGTTCTTC.

The V call is TRBV10-3, the J call TRBJ1-1; TRBD1 agrees at 7 bases. V was pared by 5 bases and J by 4 bases, with 10 bases of the junction left unmatched. The V gene's germline CDR1 is ENHRY and CDR2 SYGVKD. The CDR3 loop spans 15 amino acids. The CDR3 loop reads CAISNEQGYRTEAFF. CDR3 nucleotides: TGTGCCATCAGTAATGAACAGGGGTATCGCACTGAAGCTTTCTTT.

The chain joins TRBV7-2 to TRBJ1-3; 7 nucleotides agree with TRBD1. The CDR3 runs to 15 residues. CDR1 is SGHTA and CDR2 is FQGNSA in the germline V gene. With 4 bases clipped from V and 2 bases from J, the junction kept 5 bases outside the gene matches. This CDR3 is CASSSTGRAGNTIYF. The DNA of the CDR3 is TGTGCCAGCAGCTCGACAGGGAGAGCTGGAAACACCATATATTTT.

The chain combines TRBV28 with TRBJ1-2; 8 positions match TRBD1. CDR1 is MDHEN and CDR2 is SYDVKM in the germline V gene. V trimming: 6 bases; J trimming: 7 bases; junction bases outside the gene matches: 10. This CDR3 spans 14 amino acids. The chain's CDR3 is CASRDATGVGGYTF. Here the CDR3 DNA reads TGTGCCAGCAGGGATGCGACAGGGGTGGGTGGCTACACCTTC.

The table lists this clone with a count of one. The chain couples TRBV11-3 to TRBJ2-5, with D possibly matching TRBD1 (5 bases). V was clipped by 4 bases and J by 5 bases, with 11 bases between them. In germline, CDR1 is SGHNT, CDR2 YENEEA. CDR3 length: 13 residues. The CDR3 sequence: CASSYTRAETQYF. The CDR3 DNA is TGTGCCAGCAGCTACACCAGGGCGGAGACCCAGTACTTC.

A single count supports this clone. The chain joins TRBV5-5 to TRBJ1-1; the D is unclear. V lost 2 bases and J lost 2, with 10 bases in between. Germline V gene data show CDR1 as SGHKS and CDR2 as YYEKEE (reference sequence). This CDR3 is built from 14 residues. CDR3 amino acids: CASSLKWSNTEAFF. The CDR3 DNA reads as TGTGCCAGCAGCTTAAAATGGTCAAACACTGAAGCTTTCTTT. Combining the CDR3 with reference TRBV5-5 and TRBJ1-1 gives the whole variable domain DAGVTQSPTHLIKTRGQQVTLRCSPISGHKSVSWYQQVLGQGPQFIFQYYEKEERGRGNFPDRFSARQFPNYSSELNVNALLLGDSALYLCASSLKWSNTEAFFGQGTRLTVV.

CDR3 region: CASSRDPYNSPLHF. CDR3 nucleotides: TGTGCCAGCAGCCGGGACCCTTATAATTCACCCCTCCACTTT. The J gene is TRBJ1-6, the V gene TRBV27, with D perhaps TRBD1 (5 bases). CDR1 is MNHEY, CDR2 SMNVEV, per germline (reference sequence). V was clipped by 6 bases and J by 4 bases, with 10 bases between them. The CDR3 extends over 14 amino acids.

Relative to its sample, this clone is medium-sized. This chain uses TRBV7-9 with TRBJ2-7; D is ambiguous. Germline V lookup: CDR1 SEHNR, CDR2 FQNEAQ (reference sequence). The CDR3 is made up of 11 amino acids. V lost 2 bases and J 5 bases, leaving 4 bases between the germline ends. The CDR3 DNA sequence: TGTGCCAGCAGCTTAATTGACGAGCAGTACTTC. It yields the protein CASSLIDEQYF.

The V call is TRBV3-1 (or the pseudogene TRBV3-2), the J call TRBJ1-6; D is unresolved. Germline V gene lookup returns CDR1 LGHDT and CDR2 YNNKEL (reference sequence). Trimming stripped 1 base from V and 3 bases from J, with 4 bases between. The CDR3 spans 14 residues. CDR3 coding DNA: TGTGCCAGCAGCCAAGTGGGCTATAATTCACCCCTCCACTTT. This translates into CASSQVGYNSPLHF.

The CDR3 DNA reads TGTGCCAGCAGCCGGGCTGGACAGGCCCGTGAAGCTTTCTTT. It is translated as CASSRAGQAREAFF. V usage is TRBV5-8 and J usage is TRBJ1-1; TRBD1 aligns across 7 bases. The trim removed 4 bases at V and 7 bases at J, leaving 10 bases unmatched. Germline CDR1 SGHTS, CDR2 YDEGEE. CDR3 size: 14 residues.

For the CDR3, the DNA is TGTGCCGTACAGGGACCCACCGGGGAGCTGTTTTTT. Its protein product is CAVQGPTGELFF. V usage is TRBV19 and J usage is TRBJ2-2; maybe TRBD1 (6 bases). Deletions cut 11 bases from V and 4 bases from J, with 11 bases between. The CDR3 runs 12 residues. The V gene's germline CDR1 is LNHDA and CDR2 SQIVND (reference sequence). The variable domain in full, completed from reference TRBV19 and TRBJ2-2, reads DGGITQSPKYLFRKEGQNVTLSCEQNLNHDAMYWYRQDPGQGLRLIYYSQIVNDFQKGDIAEGYSVSREKKESFPLTVTSAQKNPTAFYLCAVQGPTGELFFGEGSRLTVL.

The V call is TRBV25-1, the J call TRBJ2-7; D is unclear. CDR1 is MGHDK, CDR2 SYGVNS, per germline. V lost 4 bases, J lost 3 bases, and 10 bases lay in between. This CDR3 is built from 13 residues. The CDR3 DNA reads as TGTGCCAGCAGTGTTCCCGGTTTCTACGAGCAGTACTTC. This translates into CASSVPGFYEQYF.

This clone showed up just once. This chain connects TRBV28 to TRBJ1-3, with D unclear. Germline V lookup: CDR1 MDHEN, CDR2 SYDVKM. The CDR3 length is 15 residues. V was clipped by 8 bases and J by 0 bases, with 14 bases between them. The CDR3 DNA reads as TGTGCCAGCCTTCCTATCGAGAGCTCTGGAAACACCATATATTTT. Translated: CASLPIESSGNTIYF.

The J gene is TRBJ2-1, the V gene TRBV30; 13 nucleotides match TRBD2. The length of the CDR3 is 17 residues. Trimming cost V 3 bases and J 6 bases; bases outside gene matches: 11. CDR1 and CDR2 from the germline V gene are GTSNPN and SVGIG (reference sequence). CDR3 in amino acids: CAWSGTRTSGGSNEQFF. CDR3 in DNA: TGTGCCTGGAGCGGGACAAGGACTAGCGGGGGCTCCAATGAGCAGTTCTTC.

This clone was found a few times. The chain combines TRBV12-3 or TRBV12-4 with TRBJ1-2; D is uncertain. V was clipped by 3 bases and J by 8 bases, with 13 bases between them. The CDR3 has 13 residues. This chain's CDR3 is CASSLGRVSGYTF. CDR3 sequence (DNA): TGTGCCAGCAGTTTGGGCCGGGTTTCGGGCTACACCTTC.